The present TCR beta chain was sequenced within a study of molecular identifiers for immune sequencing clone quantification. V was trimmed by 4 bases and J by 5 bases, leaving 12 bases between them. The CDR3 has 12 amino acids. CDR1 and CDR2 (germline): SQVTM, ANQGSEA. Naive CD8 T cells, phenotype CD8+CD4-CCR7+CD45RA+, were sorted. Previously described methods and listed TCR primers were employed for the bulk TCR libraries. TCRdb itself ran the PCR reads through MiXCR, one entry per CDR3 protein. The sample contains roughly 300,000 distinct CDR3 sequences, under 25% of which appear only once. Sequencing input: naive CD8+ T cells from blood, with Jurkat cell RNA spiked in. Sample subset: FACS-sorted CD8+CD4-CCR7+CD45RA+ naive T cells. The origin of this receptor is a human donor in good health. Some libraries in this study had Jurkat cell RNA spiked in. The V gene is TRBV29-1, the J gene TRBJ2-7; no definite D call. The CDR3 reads CSVAANGNEQYF. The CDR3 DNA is TGCAGCGTTGCGGCAAACGGAAACGAGCAGTACTTC.